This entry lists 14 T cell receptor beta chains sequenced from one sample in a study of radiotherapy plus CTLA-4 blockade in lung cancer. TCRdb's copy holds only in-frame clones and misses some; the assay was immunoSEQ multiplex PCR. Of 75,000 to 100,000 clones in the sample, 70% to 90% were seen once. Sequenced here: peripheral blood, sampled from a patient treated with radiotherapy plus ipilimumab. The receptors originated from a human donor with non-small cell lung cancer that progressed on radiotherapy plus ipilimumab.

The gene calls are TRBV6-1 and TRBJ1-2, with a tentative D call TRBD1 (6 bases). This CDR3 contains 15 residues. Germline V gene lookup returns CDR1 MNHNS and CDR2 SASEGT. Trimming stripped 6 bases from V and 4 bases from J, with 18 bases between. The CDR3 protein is CASRAGHLIVYGYTF. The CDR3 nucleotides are TGTGCCAGCAGGGCGGGACACTTAATTGTCTATGGCTACACCTTC.

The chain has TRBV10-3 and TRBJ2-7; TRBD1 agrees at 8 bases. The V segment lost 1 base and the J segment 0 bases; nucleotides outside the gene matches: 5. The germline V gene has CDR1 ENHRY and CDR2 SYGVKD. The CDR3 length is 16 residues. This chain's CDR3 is CAISEYRTGSSYEQYF. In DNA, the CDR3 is TGTGCCATCAGTGAGTATCGGACAGGGAGCTCCTACGAGCAGTACTTC.

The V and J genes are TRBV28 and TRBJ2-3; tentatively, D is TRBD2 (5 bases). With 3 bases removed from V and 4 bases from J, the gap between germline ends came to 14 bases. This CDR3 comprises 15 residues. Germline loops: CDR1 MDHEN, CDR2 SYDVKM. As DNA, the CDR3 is TGTGCCAGCAGTTTTCGTCCAGCCGGGGCAGATACGCAGTATTTT. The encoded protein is CASSFRPAGADTQYF.

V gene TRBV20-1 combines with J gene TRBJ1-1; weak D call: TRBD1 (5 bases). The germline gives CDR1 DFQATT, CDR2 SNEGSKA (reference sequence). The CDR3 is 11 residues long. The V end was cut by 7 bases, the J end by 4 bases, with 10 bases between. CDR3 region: CSVGGPTEAFF. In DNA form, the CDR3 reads TGCAGTGTCGGGGGACCCACTGAAGCTTTCTTT.

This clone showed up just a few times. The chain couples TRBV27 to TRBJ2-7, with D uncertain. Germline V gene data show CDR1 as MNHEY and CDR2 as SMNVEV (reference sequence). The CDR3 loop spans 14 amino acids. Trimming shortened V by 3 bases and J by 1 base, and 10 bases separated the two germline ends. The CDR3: CASSFTHPSYEQYF. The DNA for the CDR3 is TGTGCCAGCAGTTTCACACATCCATCCTACGAGCAGTACTTC.

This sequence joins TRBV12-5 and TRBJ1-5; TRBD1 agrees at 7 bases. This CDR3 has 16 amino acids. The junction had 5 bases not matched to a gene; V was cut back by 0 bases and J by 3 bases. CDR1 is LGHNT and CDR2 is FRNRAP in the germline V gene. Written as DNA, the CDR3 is TGTGCTAGTGGTTTGGTACGTGGGACAGACAATCAGCCCCAGCATTTT. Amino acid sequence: CASGLVRGTDNQPQHF.

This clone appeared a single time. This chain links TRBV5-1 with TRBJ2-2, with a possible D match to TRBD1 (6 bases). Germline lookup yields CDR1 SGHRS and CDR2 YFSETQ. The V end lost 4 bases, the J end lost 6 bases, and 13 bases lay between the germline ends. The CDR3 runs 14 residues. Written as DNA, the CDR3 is TGCGCCAGCAGCGCGAGACAGGTTGCCGGGGAGCTGTTTTTT. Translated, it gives CASSARQVAGELFF.

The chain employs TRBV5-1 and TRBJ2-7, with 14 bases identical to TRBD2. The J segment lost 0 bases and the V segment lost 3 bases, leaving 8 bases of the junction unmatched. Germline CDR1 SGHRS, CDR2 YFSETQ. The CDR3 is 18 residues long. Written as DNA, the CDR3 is TGCGCCAGCAGCTCCGGACTAGCGGGAGGCCTAAGCTCCTACGAGCAGTACTTC. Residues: CASSSGLAGGLSSYEQYF.

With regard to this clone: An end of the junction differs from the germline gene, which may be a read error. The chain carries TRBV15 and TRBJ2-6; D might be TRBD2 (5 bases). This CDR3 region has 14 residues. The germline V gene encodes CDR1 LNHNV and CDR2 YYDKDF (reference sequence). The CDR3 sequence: CAASRGFGANVLTF. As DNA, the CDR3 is TGTGCCGCCAGTCGGGGATTTGGGGCCAACGTCCTGACTTTC.

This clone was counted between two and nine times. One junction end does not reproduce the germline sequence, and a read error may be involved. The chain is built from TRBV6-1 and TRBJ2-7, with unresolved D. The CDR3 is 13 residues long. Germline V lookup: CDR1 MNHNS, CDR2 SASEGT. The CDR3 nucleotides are TGTGCCAGCAGTAAAGCACTGATCTACGAGCAGTACTTC. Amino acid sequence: CASSKALIYEQYF.

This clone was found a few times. CDR3 residues: CAWSGPTGGAKNIQYF. CDR3 coding DNA: TGTGCCTGGAGTGGACCGACAGGGGGAGCCAAAAACATTCAGTACTTC. The chain carries TRBV30 and TRBJ2-4; 9 bases match TRBD1. The length of the CDR3 is 16 residues. The V gene end was trimmed by 1 base and the J gene end by 0 bases; junction bases not matched to a gene: 4. Germline values: CDR1 GTSNPN, CDR2 SVGIG (reference sequence).

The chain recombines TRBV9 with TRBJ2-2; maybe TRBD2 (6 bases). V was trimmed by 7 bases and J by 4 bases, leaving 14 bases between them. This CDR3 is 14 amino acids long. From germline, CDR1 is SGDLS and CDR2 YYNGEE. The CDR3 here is CASRGGGPTGELFF. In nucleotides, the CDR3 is TGTGCCAGCCGGGGAGGAGGGCCCACCGGGGAGCTGTTTTTT. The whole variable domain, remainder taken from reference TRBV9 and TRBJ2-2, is DSGVTQTPKHLITATGQRVTLRCSPRSGDLSVYWYQQSLDQGLQFLIQYYNGEERAKGNILERFSAQQFPDLHSELNLSSLELGDSALYFCASRGGGPTGELFFGEGSRLTVL.

CDR3 coding DNA: TGTGCCACCAGCAGAGATCGGGAGGGCCCAGCTAACTATGGCTACACCTTC. Protein product: CATSRDREGPANYGYTF. The genes are TRBV15 and TRBJ1-2, with D hard to call. The CDR3 loop spans 17 amino acids. CDR1 and CDR2 (germline): LNHNV, YYDKDF (reference sequence). V dropped 0 bases and J dropped 0 bases, with 14 bases sitting between them.

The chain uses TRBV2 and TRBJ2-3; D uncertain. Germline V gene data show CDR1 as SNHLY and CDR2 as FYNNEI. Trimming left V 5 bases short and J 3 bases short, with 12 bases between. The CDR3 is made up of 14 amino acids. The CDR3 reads CASSTTGWTDTQYF. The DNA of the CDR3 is TGTGCCAGCAGTACAACCGGGTGGACAGATACGCAGTATTTT.